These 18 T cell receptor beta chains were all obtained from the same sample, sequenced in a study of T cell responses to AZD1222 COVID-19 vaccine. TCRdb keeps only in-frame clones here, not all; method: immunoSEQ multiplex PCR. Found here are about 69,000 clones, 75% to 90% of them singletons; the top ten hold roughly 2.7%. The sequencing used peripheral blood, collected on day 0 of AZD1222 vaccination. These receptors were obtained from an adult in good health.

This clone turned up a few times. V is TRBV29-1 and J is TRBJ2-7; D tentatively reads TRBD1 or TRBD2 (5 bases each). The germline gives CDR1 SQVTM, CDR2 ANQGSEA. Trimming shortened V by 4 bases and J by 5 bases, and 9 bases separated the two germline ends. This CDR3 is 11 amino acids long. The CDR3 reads CSVVRGNEQYF. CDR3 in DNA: TGCAGCGTTGTGAGGGGAAACGAGCAGTACTTC.

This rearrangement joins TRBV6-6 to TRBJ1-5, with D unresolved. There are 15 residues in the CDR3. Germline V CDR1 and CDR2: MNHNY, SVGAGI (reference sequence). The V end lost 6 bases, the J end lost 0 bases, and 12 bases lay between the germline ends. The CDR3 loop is CASSRRLDSNQPQHF. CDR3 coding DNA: TGTGCCAGCAGCCGCCGGTTAGATAGCAATCAGCCCCAGCATTTT.

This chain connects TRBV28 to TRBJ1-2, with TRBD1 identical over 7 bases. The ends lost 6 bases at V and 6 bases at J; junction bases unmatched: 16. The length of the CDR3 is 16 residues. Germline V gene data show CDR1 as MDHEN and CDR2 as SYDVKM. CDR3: CASSTPRQGETDGYTF. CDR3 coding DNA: TGTGCCAGCAGCACGCCGAGACAGGGAGAGACGGATGGCTACACCTTC.

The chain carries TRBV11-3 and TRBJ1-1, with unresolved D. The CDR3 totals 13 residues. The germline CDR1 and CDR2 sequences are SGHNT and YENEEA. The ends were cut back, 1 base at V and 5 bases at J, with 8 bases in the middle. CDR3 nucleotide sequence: TGTGCCAGCAGCTTAGCCGACCGGACTGAAGCTTTCTTT. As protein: CASSLADRTEAFF.

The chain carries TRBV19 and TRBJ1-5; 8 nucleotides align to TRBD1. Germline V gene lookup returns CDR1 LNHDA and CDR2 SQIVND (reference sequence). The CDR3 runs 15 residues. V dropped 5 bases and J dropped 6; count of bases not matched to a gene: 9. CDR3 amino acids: CASSPQDRGSQPQHF. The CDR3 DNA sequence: TGTGCCAGTAGTCCTCAAGACAGGGGTAGTCAGCCCCAGCATTTT.

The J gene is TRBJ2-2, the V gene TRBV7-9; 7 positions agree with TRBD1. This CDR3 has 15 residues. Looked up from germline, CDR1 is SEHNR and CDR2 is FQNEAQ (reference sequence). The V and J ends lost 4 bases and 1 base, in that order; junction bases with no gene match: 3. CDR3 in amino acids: CASSSDRKNTGELFF. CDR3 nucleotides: TGTGCCAGCAGCTCGGACAGGAAGAACACCGGGGAGCTGTTTTTT.

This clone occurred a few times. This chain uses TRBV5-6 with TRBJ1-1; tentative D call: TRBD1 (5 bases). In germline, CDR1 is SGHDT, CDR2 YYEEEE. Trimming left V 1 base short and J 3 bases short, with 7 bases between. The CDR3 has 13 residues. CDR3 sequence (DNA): TGTGCCAGCAGCTTGTTCAGGGACACTGAAGCTTTCTTT. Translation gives CASSLFRDTEAFF.

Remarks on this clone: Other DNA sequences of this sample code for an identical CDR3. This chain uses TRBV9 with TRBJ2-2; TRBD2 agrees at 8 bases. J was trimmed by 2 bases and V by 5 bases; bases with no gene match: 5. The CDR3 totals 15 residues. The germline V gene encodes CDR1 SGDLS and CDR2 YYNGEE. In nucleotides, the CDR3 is TGTGCCAGCAGTGCCAGCGGGAGTAACACCGGGGAGCTGTTTTTT. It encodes CASSASGSNTGELFF.

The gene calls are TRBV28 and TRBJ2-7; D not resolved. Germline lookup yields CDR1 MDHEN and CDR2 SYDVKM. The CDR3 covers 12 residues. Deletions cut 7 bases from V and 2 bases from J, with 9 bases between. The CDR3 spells CASMAAAYEQYF. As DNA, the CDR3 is TGTGCCAGCATGGCTGCAGCCTACGAGCAGTACTTC.

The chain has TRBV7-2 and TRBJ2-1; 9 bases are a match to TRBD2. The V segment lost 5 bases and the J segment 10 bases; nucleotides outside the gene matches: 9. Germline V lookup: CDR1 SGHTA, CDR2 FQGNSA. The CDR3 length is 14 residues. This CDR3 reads CASSITGTSHEQFF. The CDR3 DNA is TGTGCCAGCAGCATAACCGGGACTAGCCACGAGCAGTTCTTC.

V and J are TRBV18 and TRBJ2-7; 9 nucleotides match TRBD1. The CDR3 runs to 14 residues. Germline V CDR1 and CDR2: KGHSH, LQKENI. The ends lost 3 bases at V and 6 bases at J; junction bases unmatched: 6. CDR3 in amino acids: CASSPGQGRSEQYF. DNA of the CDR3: TGTGCCAGCTCACCGGGACAGGGCCGATCCGAGCAGTACTTC.

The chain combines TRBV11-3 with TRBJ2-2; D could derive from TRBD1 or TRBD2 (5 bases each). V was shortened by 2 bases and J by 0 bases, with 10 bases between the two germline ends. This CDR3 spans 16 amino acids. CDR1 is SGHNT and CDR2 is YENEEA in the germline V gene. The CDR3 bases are TGTGCCAGCAGCTTAAGAGGGGCTACGAACACCGGGGAGCTGTTTTTT. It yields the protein CASSLRGATNTGELFF.

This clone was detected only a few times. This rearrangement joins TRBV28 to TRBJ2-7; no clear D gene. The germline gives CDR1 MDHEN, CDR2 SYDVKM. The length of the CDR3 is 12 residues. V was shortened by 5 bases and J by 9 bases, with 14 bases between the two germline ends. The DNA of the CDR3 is TGTGCCAGCAGTCTCCAGAGAGGTGGGCAGTACTTC. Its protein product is CASSLQRGGQYF.

The CDR3 loop reads CASSEQGLINTF. The CDR3 coding sequence is TGTGCCAGCAGTGAACAGGGTTTGATTAACACCTTC. J is TRBJ1-2 and V is TRBV7-9, with D possibly TRBD1 on 6 matching bases. There are 12 residues in the CDR3. V was clipped by 6 bases and J by 12 bases, with 17 bases between them. The V gene's germline CDR1 is SEHNR and CDR2 FQNEAQ (reference sequence).

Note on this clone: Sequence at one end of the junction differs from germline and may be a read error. The CDR3 sequence is CASSQRGRNFGYTF. The CDR3, as DNA: TGTGCCAGCAGCCAAAGGGGAAGGAACTTTGGCTACACCTTC. The chain employs TRBV4-2 and TRBJ1-2, with a possible D match to TRBD1 (5 bases). Per germline, CDR1 LGHNA and CDR2 YNFKEQ. This CDR3 comprises 14 residues.

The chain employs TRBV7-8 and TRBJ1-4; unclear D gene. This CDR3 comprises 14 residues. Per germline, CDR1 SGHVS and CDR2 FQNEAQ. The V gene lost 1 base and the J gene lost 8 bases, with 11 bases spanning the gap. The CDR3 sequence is CASSLGPSHEKLFF. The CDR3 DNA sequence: TGTGCCAGCAGCTTAGGCCCTAGTCACGAAAAACTGTTTTTT.

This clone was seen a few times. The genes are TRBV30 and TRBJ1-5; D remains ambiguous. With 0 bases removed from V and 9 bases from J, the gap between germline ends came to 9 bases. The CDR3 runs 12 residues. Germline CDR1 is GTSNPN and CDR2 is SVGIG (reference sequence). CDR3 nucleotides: TGTGCCTGGAGTGTACCCCCCAGGCCCCAGCATTTT. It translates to CAWSVPPRPQHF.

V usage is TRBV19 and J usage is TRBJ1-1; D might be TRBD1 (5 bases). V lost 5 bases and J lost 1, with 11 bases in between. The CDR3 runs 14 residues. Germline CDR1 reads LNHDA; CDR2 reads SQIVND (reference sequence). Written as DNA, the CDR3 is TGTGCCAGTAGTCCGGGACTCAGGAACACTGAAGCTTTCTTT. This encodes CASSPGLRNTEAFF.